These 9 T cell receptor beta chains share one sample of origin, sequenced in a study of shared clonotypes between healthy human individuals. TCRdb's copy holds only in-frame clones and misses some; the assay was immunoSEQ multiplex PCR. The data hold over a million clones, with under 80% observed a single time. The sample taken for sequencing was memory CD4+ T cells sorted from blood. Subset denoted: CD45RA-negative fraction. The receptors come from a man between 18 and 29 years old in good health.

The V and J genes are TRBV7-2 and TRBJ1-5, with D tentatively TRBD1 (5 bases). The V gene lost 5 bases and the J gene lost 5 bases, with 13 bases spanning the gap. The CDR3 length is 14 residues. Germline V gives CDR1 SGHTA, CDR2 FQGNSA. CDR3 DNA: TGTGCCAGCAGCCGGGACCGATCGGATCAGCCCCAGCATTTT. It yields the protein CASSRDRSDQPQHF.

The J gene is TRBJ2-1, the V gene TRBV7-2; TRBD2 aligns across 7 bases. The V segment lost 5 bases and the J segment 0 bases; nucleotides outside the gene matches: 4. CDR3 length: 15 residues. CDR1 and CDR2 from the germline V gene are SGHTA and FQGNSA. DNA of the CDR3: TGTGCCAGCAGCCGGGCGGGAGACTCCTACAATGAGCAGTTCTTC. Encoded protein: CASSRAGDSYNEQFF. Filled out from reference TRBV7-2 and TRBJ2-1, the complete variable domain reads GAGVSQSPSNKVTEKGKDVELRCDPISGHTALYWYRQSLGQGLEFLIYFQGNSAPDKSGLPSDRFSAERTGGSVSTLTIQRTQQEDSAVYLCASSRAGDSYNEQFFGPGTRLTVL.

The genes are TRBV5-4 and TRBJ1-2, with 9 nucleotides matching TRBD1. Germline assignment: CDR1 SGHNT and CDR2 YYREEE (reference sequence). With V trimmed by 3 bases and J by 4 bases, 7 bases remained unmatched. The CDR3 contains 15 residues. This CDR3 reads CASSSIQGARYGYTF. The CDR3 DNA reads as TGTGCCAGCAGCTCGATACAGGGGGCGCGCTATGGCTACACCTTC.

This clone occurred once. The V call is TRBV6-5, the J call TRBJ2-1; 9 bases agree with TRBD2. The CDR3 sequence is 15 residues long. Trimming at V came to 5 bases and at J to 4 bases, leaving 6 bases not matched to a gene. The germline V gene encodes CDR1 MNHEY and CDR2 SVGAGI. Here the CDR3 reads CASSLKTSGYNEQFF. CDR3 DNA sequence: TGTGCCAGCAGTCTGAAGACTAGCGGTTACAATGAGCAGTTCTTC.

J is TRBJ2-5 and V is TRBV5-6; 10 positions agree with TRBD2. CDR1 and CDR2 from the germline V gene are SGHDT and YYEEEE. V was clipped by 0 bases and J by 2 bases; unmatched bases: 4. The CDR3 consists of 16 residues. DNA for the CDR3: TGTGCCAGCAGCTTGGCGCCTAGCGGGAGTCAAGAGACCCAGTACTTC. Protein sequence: CASSLAPSGSQETQYF.

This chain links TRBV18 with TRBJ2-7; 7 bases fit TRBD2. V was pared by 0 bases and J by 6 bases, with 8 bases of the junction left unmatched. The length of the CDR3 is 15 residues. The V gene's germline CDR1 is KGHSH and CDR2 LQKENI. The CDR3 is CASSPPGGRAGEQYF. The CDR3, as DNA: TGTGCCAGCTCACCACCTGGGGGGAGGGCAGGCGAGCAGTACTTC.

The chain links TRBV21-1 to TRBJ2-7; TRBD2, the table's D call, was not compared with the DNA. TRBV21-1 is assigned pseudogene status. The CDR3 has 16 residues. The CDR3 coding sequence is TGTGCCAGCAGCCTACGGGTCCCACGACGTACCTACGAGCAGTACTTC. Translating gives CASSLRVPRRTYEQYF.

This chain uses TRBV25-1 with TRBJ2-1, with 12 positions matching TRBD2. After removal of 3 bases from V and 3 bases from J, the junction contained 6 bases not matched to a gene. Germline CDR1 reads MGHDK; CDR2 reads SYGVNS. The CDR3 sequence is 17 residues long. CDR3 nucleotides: TGTGCCAGCAGTGACTCGCCGGGACTAGCGGGCTACAATGAGCAGTTCTTC. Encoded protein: CASSDSPGLAGYNEQFF.

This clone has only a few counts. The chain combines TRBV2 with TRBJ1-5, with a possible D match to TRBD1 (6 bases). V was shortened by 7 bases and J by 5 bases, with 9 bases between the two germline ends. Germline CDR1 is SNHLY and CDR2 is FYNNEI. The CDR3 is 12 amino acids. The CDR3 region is CASNRDDQPQHF. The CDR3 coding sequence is TGTGCCAGCAACAGGGACGATCAGCCCCAGCATTTT.